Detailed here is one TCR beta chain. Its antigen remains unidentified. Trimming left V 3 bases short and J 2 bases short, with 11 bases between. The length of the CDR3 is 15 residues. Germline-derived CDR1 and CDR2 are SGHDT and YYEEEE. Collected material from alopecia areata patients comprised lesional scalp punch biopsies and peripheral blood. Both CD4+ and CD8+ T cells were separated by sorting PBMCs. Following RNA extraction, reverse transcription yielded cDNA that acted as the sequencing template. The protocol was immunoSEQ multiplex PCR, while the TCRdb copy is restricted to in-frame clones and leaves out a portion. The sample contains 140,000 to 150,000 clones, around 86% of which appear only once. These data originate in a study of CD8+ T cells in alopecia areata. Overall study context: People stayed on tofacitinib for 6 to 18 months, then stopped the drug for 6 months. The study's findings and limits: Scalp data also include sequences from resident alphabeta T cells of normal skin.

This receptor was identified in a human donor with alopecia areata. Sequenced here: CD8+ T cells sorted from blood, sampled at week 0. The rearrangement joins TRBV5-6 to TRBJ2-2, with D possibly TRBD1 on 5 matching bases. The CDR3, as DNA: TGTGCCAGCAGCTCGACAGACACAAACACCGGGGAGCTGTTTTTT. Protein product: CASSSTDTNTGELFF. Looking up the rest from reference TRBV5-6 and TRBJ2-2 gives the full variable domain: DAGVTQSPTHLIKTRGQQVTLRCSPKSGHDTVSWYQQALGQGPQFIFQYYEEEERQRGNFPDRFSGHQFPNYSSELNVNALLLGDSALYLCASSSTDTNTGELFFGEGSRLTVL.